This T cell receptor (beta chain) was sequenced in a study of blood T cell repertoires in COVID-19. Turning to the study itself: Sites in the United States, Italy and Spain provided acute and convalescent COVID-19 samples.

The length of the CDR3 is 14 residues. V gave up 7 bases and J gave up 4 bases, with 16 bases separating them. CDR1 and CDR2 (germline): LNHDA, SQIVND (reference sequence). Original processing methods: Nucleated cell number was recorded as an estimate derived from reference gene primer amplification. Here immunoSEQ multiplex PCR was the method, and the copy in TCRdb shows in-frame clones only, minus some. The D gene and trimming were derived from the DNA, and the V and J assignments and clone size from that table. The sample contains nearly 90,000 clones, around 72% of which appear only once. The sequence derives from a woman aged 80 or over with acute or convalescent COVID-19. The rearrangement joins TRBV19 to TRBJ1-1; D might be TRBD1 (6 bases). The source material was peripheral blood. The CDR3 DNA follows: TGTGCCAGTATCCGCCAGGGGACGAGCACTGAAGCTTTCTTT. Protein product: CASIRQGTSTEAFF.